The clone carrying this TCR beta chain appeared a few times. Stated time point: newly diagnosed, previously untreated cHL patient sample. Thawed PBMCs were subjected to magnetic negative selection, which yielded isolated CD8+ T cells. These data belong to a study of PD-1 blockade in classical Hodgkin lymphoma. There are 14 residues in the CDR3. CDR1 and CDR2 (germline): WNHNN, SYGVQD (reference sequence). The germline V and J ends were trimmed by 5 bases and 3 bases, with 14 bases remaining between them. The protocol was immunoSEQ multiplex PCR, while the TCRdb copy is restricted to in-frame clones and leaves out a portion. The sample lists approximately 9,300 clones, approximately 90% occurring once.

Sequenced sample: CD8+ T cells from blood. The chain combines TRBV10-1 with TRBJ2-7; possibly TRBD2 for D (6 bases). The TCR sequence derives from a human donor with classical Hodgkin lymphoma. The CDR3: CASSPGRGGYEQYF. CDR3 coding DNA: TGCGCCAGCAGTCCGGGTAGGGGAGGCTACGAGCAGTACTTC.